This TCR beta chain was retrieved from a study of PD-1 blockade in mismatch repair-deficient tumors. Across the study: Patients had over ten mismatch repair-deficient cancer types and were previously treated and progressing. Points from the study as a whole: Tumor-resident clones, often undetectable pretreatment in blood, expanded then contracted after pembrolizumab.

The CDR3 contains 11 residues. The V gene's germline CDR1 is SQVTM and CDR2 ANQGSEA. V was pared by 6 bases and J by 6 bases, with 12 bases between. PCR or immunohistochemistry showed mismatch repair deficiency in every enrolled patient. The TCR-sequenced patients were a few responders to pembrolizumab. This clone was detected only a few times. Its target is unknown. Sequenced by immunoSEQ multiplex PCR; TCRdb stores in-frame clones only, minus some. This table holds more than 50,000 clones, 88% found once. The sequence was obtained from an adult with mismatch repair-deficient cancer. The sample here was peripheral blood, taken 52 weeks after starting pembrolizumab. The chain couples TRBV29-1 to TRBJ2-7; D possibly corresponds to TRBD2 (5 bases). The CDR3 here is CSVAERGEQYF. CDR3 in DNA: TGCAGCGTAGCAGAACGGGGCGAGCAGTACTTC.